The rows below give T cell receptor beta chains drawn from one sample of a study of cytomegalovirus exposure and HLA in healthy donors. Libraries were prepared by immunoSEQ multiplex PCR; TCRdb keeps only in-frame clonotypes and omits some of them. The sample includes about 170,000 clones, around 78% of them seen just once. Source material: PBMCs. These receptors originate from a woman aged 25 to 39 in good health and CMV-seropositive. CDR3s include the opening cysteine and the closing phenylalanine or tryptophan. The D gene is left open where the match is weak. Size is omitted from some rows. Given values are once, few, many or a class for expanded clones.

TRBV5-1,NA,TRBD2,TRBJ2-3,CASSWEGRTDTQYF,TGCGCCAGCAGCTGGGAGGGCCGCACAGATACGCAGTATTTT
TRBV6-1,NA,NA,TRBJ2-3,CASSLRGLTDTQYF,TGTGCCAGCAGTCTACGGGGACTCACAGATACGCAGTATTTT
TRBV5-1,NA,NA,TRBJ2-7,CASSATLGGLEQYF,TGCGCCAGCAGCGCGACCCTCGGGGGGCTCGAGCAGTACTTC
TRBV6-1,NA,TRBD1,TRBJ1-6,CASSANRGRGSSYNSPLHF,TGTGCCAGCAGTGCTAACAGGGGACGGGGAAGCTCCTATAATTCACCCCTCCACTTT
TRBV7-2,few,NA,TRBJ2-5,CASSTWTTQETQYF,TGTGCCAGCAGCACGTGGACTACCCAAGAGACCCAGTACTTC
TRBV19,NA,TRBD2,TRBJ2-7,CASSIGEREIPYEQYF,TGTGCCAGTAGTATAGGGGAGCGGGAGATCCCCTACGAGCAGTACTTC
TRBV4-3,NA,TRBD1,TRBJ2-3,CASSLAAGQGSTDTQYF,TGCGCCAGCAGCCTCGCGGCGGGACAGGGATCCACAGATACGCAGTATTTT
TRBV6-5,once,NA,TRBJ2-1,CASSTTIMRSFPFF,TGTGCCAGCAGTACCACCATTATGAGGAGTTTTCCGTTCTTC
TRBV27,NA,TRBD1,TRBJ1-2,CASSSTGEDGYTF,TGTGCCAGCAGTTCGACAGGGGAGGACGGCTACACCTTC
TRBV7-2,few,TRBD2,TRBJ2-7,CASSLAGGSSYEQYF,TGTGCCAGCAGCTTAGCGGGAGGGAGCTCCTACGAGCAGTACTTC
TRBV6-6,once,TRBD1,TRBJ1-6,CASSSTGGASPLHF,TGTGCCAGCAGTTCCACAGGGGGGGCGTCACCCCTCCACTTT
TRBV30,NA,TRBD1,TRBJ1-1,CAWSAPDRANTEAFF,TGTGCCTGGAGTGCTCCGGACAGGGCGAACACTGAAGCTTTCTTT
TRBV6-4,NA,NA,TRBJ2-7,CASRDISYYEQYF,TGTGCCAGCAGGGACATTAGTTACTACGAGCAGTACTTC
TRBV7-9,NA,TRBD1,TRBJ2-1,CASSPLGQGAVEEQFF,TGTGCCAGCAGCCCGCTAGGACAGGGGGCAGTGGAGGAGCAGTTCTTC
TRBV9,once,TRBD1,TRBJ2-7,CASSPGQGAYEQYF,TGTGCCAGCAGCCCGGGACAGGGAGCCTACGAGCAGTACTTC
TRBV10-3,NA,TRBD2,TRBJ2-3,CAISANPGGARDTQYF,TGTGCCATCAGTGCAAATCCCGGGGGGGCGAGAGATACGCAGTATTTT
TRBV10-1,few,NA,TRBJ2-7,CASSESGDRYEQYF,TGCGCCAGCAGTGAGTCAGGGGATCGCTACGAGCAGTACTTC
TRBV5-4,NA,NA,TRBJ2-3,CASSSSGSTDTQYF,TGTGCCAGCAGCAGTTCGGGGAGCACAGATACGCAGTATTTT
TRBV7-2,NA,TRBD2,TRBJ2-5,CASSLELAGRGTQYF,TGTGCCAGCAGCTTAGAACTAGCGGGGCGTGGGACCCAGTACTTC
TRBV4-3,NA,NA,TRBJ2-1,CASSQDLLASYNEQFF,TGCGCCAGCAGCCAAGATCTTCTGGCTTCCTACAATGAGCAGTTCTTC
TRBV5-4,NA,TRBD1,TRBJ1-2,CASSLGKTGRGYTF,TGTGCCAGCAGCTTAGGAAAGACAGGGAGAGGCTACACCTTC
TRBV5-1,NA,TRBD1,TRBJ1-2,CASSPEGTGLVGYTF,TGCGCCAGCAGCCCCGAGGGGACAGGGTTAGTAGGCTACACCTTC
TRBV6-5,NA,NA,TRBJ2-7,CASSWDGSSYEQYF,TGTGCCAGCAGTTGGGACGGGAGCTCCTACGAGCAGTACTTC
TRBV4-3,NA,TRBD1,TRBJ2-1,CASSQEPAGQGNNEQFF,TGCGCCAGCAGCCAAGAGCCGGCTGGACAGGGAAACAATGAGCAGTTCTTC
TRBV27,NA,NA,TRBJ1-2,CASIRNYGYTF,TGTGCCAGCATTCGGAACTATGGCTACACCTTC
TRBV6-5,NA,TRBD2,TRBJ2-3,CASSLGLGSTDTQYF,TGTGCCAGTAGTCTAGGACTAGGGAGTACAGATACGCAGTATTTT
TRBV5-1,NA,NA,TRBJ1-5,CASSLDGAENQPQHF,TGCGCCAGCAGCTTGGATGGGGCGGAGAATCAGCCCCAGCATTTT
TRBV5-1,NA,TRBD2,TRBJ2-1,CASSRGLADYNEQFF,TGCGCCAGCAGCAGGGGACTAGCGGACTACAATGAGCAGTTCTTC
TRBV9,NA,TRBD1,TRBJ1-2,CASSVGGAGGLYGYTF,TGTGCCAGCAGCGTAGGAGGGGCAGGGGGTCTCTATGGCTACACCTTC
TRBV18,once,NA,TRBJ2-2,CASSPPGRDTGELFF,TGTGCCAGCTCACCCCCAGGGCGAGACACCGGGGAGCTGTTTTTT
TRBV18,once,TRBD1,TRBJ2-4,CASSPGGTGGIQYF,TGTGCCAGCTCACCGGGCGGGACAGGGGGCATTCAGTACTTC
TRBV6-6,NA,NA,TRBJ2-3,CASSQITDTQYF,TGTGCCAGCAGTCAAATCACAGATACGCAGTATTTT
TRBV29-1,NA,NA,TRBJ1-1,CSVGGRRSTEAFF,TGCAGCGTTGGAGGGCGAAGGAGCACTGAAGCTTTCTTT
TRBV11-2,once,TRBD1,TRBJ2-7,CASSARTGGATYEQYF,TGTGCCAGCAGCGCCCGGACAGGGGGTGCCACCTACGAGCAGTACTTC
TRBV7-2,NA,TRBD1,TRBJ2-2,CASSSNGRGRTGELFF,TGTGCCAGCAGCTCTAATGGTAGGGGGCGAACCGGGGAGCTGTTTTTT
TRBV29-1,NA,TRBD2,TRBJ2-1,CSVIRRAGGYNEQFF,TGCAGCGTTATCCGTCGAGCGGGAGGCTACAATGAGCAGTTCTTC
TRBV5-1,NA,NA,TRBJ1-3,CASSLNDNSGNTIYF,TGCGCCAGCAGCTTGAATGACAACTCTGGAAACACCATATATTTT
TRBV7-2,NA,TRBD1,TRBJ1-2,CASSLSGGYGYTF,TGTGCCAGCAGCTTATCAGGGGGCTATGGCTACACCTTC
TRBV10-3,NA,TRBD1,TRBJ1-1,CAITRTGGDTEAFF,TGTGCCATCACTCGGACAGGGGGCGATACTGAAGCTTTCTTT
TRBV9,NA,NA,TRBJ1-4,CASSVGQLNEKLFF,TGTGCCAGCAGCGTAGGACAGTTAAATGAAAAACTGTTTTTT
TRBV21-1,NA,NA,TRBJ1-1,CASSKGGGPRAFF,TGTGCCAGCAGCAAAGGGGGGGGGCCTCGAGCTTTCTTT
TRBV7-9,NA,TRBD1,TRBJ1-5,CASSLGQGHQPQHF,TGTGCCAGCAGCTTGGGACAGGGCCATCAGCCCCAGCATTTT
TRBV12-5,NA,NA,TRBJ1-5,CASGNQGQPQHF,TGTGCTAGTGGCAACCAGGGCCAGCCCCAGCATTTT
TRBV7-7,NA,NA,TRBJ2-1,CASSLRPSGIGGDEQFF,TGTGCCAGCAGCCTACGACCTTCAGGAATTGGAGGGGATGAGCAGTTCTTC
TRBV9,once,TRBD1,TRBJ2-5,CASSVATGGTIPQETQYF,TGTGCCAGCAGCGTAGCTACAGGGGGTACAATTCCTCAAGAGACCCAGTACTTC
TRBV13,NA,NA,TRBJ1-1,CASSLGSRLPDQAFF,TGTGCCAGCAGCTTAGGCTCGAGACTGCCCGACCAAGCTTTCTTT
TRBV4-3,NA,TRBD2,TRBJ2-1,CASSQGGLLAGNSYNEQFF,TGCGCCAGCAGCCAAGGGGGATTATTAGCGGGAAACTCCTACAATGAGCAGTTCTTC
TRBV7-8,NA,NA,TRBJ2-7,CASSLDRILSYEQYF,TGTGCCAGCAGCCTTGACAGGATCCTCTCCTACGAGCAGTACTTC
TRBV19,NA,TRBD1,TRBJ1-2,CATTPGQGAEGYTF,TGTGCCACCACCCCTGGACAGGGGGCAGAGGGCTACACCTTC
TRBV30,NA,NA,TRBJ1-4,CAWSGAHNEKLFF,TGTGCCTGGAGTGGGGCACATAATGAAAAACTGTTTTTT
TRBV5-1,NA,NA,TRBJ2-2,CASSLGPTNTGELFF,TGCGCCAGCAGCTTGGGTCCCACGAACACCGGGGAGCTGTTTTTT
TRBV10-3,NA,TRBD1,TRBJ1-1,CAASGTGSLGTEAFF,TGTGCCGCTTCCGGGACAGGGTCTCTCGGCACTGAAGCTTTCTTT
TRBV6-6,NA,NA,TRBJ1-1,CASSPVNTEAFF,TGTGCCAGCAGCCCCGTGAACACTGAAGCTTTCTTT